This T cell receptor beta chain stems from a study of Ad26.COV2.S vaccination and SARS-CoV-2 variants. Findings and limits, study-wide: Analyses of TCR breadth and depth may have underestimated total T cell responses. Substantial breadth in spike-specific CD8+ and CD4+ T cell responses was reportedly seen after vaccination.

Remarks on this clone: Its antigen is currently unknown.

With 6 bases removed from V and 1 base from J, the gap between germline ends came to 24 bases. Germline CDR1 KGHSH, CDR2 LQKENI. CDR3 length: 18 residues. Measured with immunoSEQ multiplex PCR; TCRdb has only the in-frame clones, and not every one. Counted here are around 270,000 clones, approximately 88% occurring once; the ten biggest clones make up under 3%. Treatment specified: approximately 18 received Ad26.COV2.S at low or high dose, single or two shots; about 5 received placebo; per-sample allocation not given. Collection of samples fell on day 63 after the first vaccine or placebo injection. In Boston, an adult donor aged 18-55 years took part. Participants' vaccine, an Ad26 vector, delivered Wuhan-strain SARS-CoV-2 spike.

This chain uses TRBV18 with TRBJ1-1, with D possibly being TRBD1 (5 bases). The origin of this receptor is a person aged 18-60 years who received the Ad26.COV2.S COVID-19 vaccine or a placebo. The material was peripheral blood, obtained in a trial of Ad26.COV2.S vaccine versus placebo. The CDR3 region has the DNA TGTGCCAGCTCGCACAGTGAGAGAGGGTCAGGGTGGAACACTGAAGCTTTCTTT. Protein product: CASSHSERGSGWNTEAFF.